One sample yielded the 9 T cell receptor beta chains listed below, sequenced in a study of cytomegalovirus exposure and HLA in healthy donors. Produced via immunoSEQ multiplex PCR; TCRdb's table is partial and in-frame only. Of some 150,000 clones listed, 85% to 90% are singletons. Sequencing input: PBMCs. The receptors originated from a woman younger than 30 in good health and CMV-seropositive.

As regards this clone: At one of its ends the junction is not consistent with the germline gene, which may arise from a read error. The chain couples TRBV2 to TRBJ2-5; 7 bases are a match to TRBD2. CDR1 SNHLY and CDR2 FYNNEI come from the germline V gene. The CDR3 runs to 10 residues. CDR3 nucleotides: TGTGCCAGCAGTGAAGGTGGACTAGACTTC. This encodes CASSEGGLDF.

For this clone: Germline is not matched at one junction end, which may reflect a read error. The chain couples TRBV15 to TRBJ1-4; D is ambiguous. CDR3 length equals 13 residues. CDR1 and CDR2 (germline): LNHNV, YYDKDF (reference sequence). The DNA for the CDR3 is TGTGCCACCAGCAGAGATTCTAAGGAAAAACTGTTTTTT. This gives the protein CATSRDSKEKLFF.

This clone has a single count. The chain recombines TRBV10-1 with TRBJ2-1; D possibly corresponds to TRBD1 (6 bases). CDR1 and CDR2 from the germline V gene are WNHNN and SYGVQD (reference sequence). V was trimmed by 7 bases and J by 1 base, leaving 17 bases between them. The CDR3 has 16 residues. The CDR3 bases are TGCGCCAGCACATCTATATGGGGGCTATCCTACAATGAGCAGTTCTTC. Translation: CASTSIWGLSYNEQFF.

This rearrangement joins TRBV28 to TRBJ1-3; 7 bases fit TRBD1. CDR1 and CDR2 (germline): MDHEN, SYDVKM. The CDR3 covers 13 residues. Unmatched junction bases numbered 6, after V lost 11 bases and J lost 2 bases. The CDR3 loop is CAHEGAPGNTIYF. The CDR3 nucleotides are TGTGCCCACGAGGGGGCTCCTGGAAACACCATATATTTT.

The genes are TRBV28 and TRBJ2-7; TRBD1 agrees at 7 bases. This CDR3 spans 16 amino acids. The J segment lost 2 bases and the V segment lost 4 bases, leaving 11 bases of the junction unmatched. From germline, CDR1 is MDHEN and CDR2 SYDVKM. The CDR3 DNA reads as TGTGCCAGCAGTTCCCCTTATAGACAGGGTACCTACGAGCAGTACTTC. It yields the protein CASSSPYRQGTYEQYF.

CDR3 nucleotide sequence: TGTGCCAGCAGTGAAGCCGGACAGGGGCCCGATACGCAGTATTTT. It is translated as CASSEAGQGPDTQYF. This chain links TRBV6-1 with TRBJ2-3; TRBD1 matches at 9 bases. This CDR3 has 15 residues. CDR1 and CDR2 from the germline V gene are MNHNS and SASEGT. J gave up 6 bases and V 0 bases, and 4 bases lay outside the gene matches.

The count of this clone is one. The V and J genes are TRBV18 and TRBJ2-3, with TRBD2 matching over 10 bases. The CDR3 loop spans 17 amino acids. The J segment lost 3 bases and the V segment lost 2 bases, leaving 8 bases of the junction unmatched. CDR1 and CDR2 (germline): KGHSH, LQKENI. The CDR3 DNA is TGTGCCAGCTCACCAATGGGAGCTAGCGGGGGAACAGATACGCAGTATTTT. Translated: CASSPMGASGGTDTQYF.

The chain couples TRBV4-1 to TRBJ2-1; 10 nucleotides agree with TRBD2. The CDR3 covers 17 residues. The junction had 17 bases not matched to a gene; V was cut back by 6 bases and J by 9 bases. Germline CDR1 MGHRA, CDR2 YSYEKL. The chain's CDR3 is CASSTYLERGGIGEQFF. The CDR3 DNA reads TGCGCCAGCAGTACATATTTGGAGCGGGGGGGCATCGGTGAGCAGTTCTTC.

This clone was seen a single time. This chain uses TRBV5-4 with TRBJ1-1, with a weak D call TRBD1 (6 bases). This CDR3 is built from 14 residues. Germline lookup yields CDR1 SGHNT and CDR2 YYREEE (reference sequence). V was trimmed by 4 bases and J by 1 base, leaving 11 bases between them. CDR3 region: CASSPQGENTEAFF. For the CDR3, the DNA is TGTGCCAGCAGCCCACAGGGCGAGAACACTGAAGCTTTCTTT.